The present TCR beta chain was sequenced within a study of CD8 T cells in Susac syndrome. Relapsing-remitting disease, either stable or active, was present in the treatment-naive patients who were the multiple sclerosis controls. cDNA came from around 0.5 to 1 ug RNA primed by random hexamers. A multiplex approach, immunoSEQ multiplex PCR, amplified TCR beta CDR3 across 54 Vbeta and 13 Jbeta. One entry per CDR3 protein results from TCRdb running MiXCR on the immunoSEQ multiplex PCR reads. There are about 80,000 distinct CDR3 sequences in the sample; roughly nine tenths occur only once, and around 0.5% lies in the top ten. With V trimmed by 3 bases and J by 2 bases, 14 bases remained unmatched. The CDR3 spans 18 residues. Per the germline V gene, CDR1 is DFQATT and CDR2 is SNEGSKA (reference sequence).

Sequencing used CD8+ T cells from PBMCs. The rearrangement uses TRBV20-1 and TRBJ2-3; TRBD2 agrees at 10 bases. This sequence originates from a human donor with multiple sclerosis. CDR3 sequence: CSARSLAGVATNTDTQYF. The CDR3 DNA reads TGCAGTGCTAGGAGTCTAGCGGGGGTCGCGACTAACACAGATACGCAGTATTTT.